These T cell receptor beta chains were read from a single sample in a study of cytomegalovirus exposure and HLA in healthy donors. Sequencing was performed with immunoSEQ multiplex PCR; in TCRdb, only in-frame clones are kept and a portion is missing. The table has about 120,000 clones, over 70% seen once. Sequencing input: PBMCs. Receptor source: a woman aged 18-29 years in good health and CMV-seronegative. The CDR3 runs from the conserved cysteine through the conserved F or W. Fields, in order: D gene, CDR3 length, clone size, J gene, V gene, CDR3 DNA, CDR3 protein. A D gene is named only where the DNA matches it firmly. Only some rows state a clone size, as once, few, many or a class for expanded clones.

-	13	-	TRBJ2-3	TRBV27	TGTGCCAGCAGTTTAGTGGCTTCTTCGGGACAGTATTTT	CASSLVASSGQYF
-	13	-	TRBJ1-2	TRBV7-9	TGTGCCAGCAGCTTAAGACATCCGGGGGGCTACACCTTC	CASSLRHPGGYTF
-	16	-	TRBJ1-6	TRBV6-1	TGTGCCAGCAGTGAGGGGGGGATAAACTTTAATTCACCCCTCCACTTT	CASSEGGINFNSPLHF
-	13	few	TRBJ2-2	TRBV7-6	TGTGCCAGCAGCCCCGTGAGAACCGGGGAGCTGTTTTTT	CASSPVRTGELFF
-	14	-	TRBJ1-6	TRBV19	TGTGCCAGTAGTATTTTGTCCCGGGATTCACCCCTCCACTTT	CASSILSRDSPLHF
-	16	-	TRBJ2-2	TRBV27	TGTGCCAGCAGTTTATCGGGGGGGCGAGGGGCCGGGGAGCTGTTTTTT	CASSLSGGRGAGELFF
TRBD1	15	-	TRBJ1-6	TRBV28	TGTGCCAGCAGTTTCGAGTACAGGGGTAATTCACCCCTCCACTTT	CASSFEYRGNSPLHF
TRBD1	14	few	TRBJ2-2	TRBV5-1	TGCGCCAGCACCCCGGGACAGTACACCGGGGAGCTGTTTTTT	CASTPGQYTGELFF
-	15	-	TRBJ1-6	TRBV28	TGTGCCAGCAGCAACATCCGGGAGCCGGGTTCACCCCTCCACTTT	CASSNIREPGSPLHF
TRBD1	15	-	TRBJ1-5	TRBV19	TGTGCCAGTAGTTTCATTGGACAGGCCAATCAGCCCCAGCATTTT	CASSFIGQANQPQHF
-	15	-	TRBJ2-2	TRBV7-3	TGTGCCAGCAGCTTAGGTCCTCCCGGCACCGGGGAGCTGTTTTTT	CASSLGPPGTGELFF
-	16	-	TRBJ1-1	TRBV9	TGTGCCAGCAGCGTGGGGGCACAGGTGGTGAACACTGAAGCTTTCTTT	CASSVGAQVVNTEAFF
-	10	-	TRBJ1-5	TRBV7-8	TGTGCCACCGGGAGTCAGCCCCAGCATTTT	CATGSQPQHF
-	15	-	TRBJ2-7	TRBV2	TGTGCCAGCAGGGACCCCTTGAGGGTAGCCTACGAGCAGTACTTC	CASRDPLRVAYEQYF
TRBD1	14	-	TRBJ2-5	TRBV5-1	TGCGCCAGCAGGTCCCGGACAGGGGGGGAGACCCAGTACTTC	CASRSRTGGETQYF
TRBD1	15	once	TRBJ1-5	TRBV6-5	TGTGCCAGCAGACGGGGACAGGGACTCAATCAGCCCCAGCATTTT	CASRRGQGLNQPQHF
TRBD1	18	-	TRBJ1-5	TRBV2	TGTGCCAGCAGAATAGGGACAGGGAGCGATGGAATTAATCAGCCCCAGCATTTT	CASRIGTGSDGINQPQHF
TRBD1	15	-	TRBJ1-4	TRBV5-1	TGCGCCAGCAGCTTGAATTTGGCAGGGGGCGAGAAACTGTTTTTT	CASSLNLAGGEKLFF
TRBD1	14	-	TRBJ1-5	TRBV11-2	TGTGCCAGCAGCCTGGACAGGGGGCCTCAGCCCCAGCATTTT	CASSLDRGPQPQHF
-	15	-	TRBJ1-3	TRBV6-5	TGTGCCAGCAGCCCGACTGCCGCCTCTGGAAACACCATATATTTT	CASSPTAASGNTIYF
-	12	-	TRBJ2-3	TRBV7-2	TGTGCCAGCAGCCCCGGGACAGATACGCAGTATTTT	CASSPGTDTQYF
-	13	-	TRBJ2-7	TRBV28	TGTGCCAGCAGTTTCGGTATGTCCTACGAGCAGTACTTC	CASSFGMSYEQYF
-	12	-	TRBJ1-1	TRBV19	TGTGCCAGTAGCCCCGTTACAGGTGAAGCTTTCTTT	CASSPVTGEAFF
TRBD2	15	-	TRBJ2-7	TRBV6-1	TGTGCCAGCAGTGACCCTCCGGGACTAGTTTCCGAGCAGTACTTC	CASSDPPGLVSEQYF
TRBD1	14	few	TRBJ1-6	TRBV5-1	TGCGCCAGCAGCTCCGGACAGGGGGATTCACCCCTCCACTTT	CASSSGQGDSPLHF
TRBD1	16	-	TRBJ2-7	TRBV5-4	TGTGCCAGCAGCCCGACAGGGGGGCTTAGCTCCTACGAGCAGTACTTC	CASSPTGGLSSYEQYF
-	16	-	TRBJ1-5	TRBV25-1	TGTGCCAGCAGACCACCCGCCCGGGTAAACAATCAGCCCCAGCATTTT	CASRPPARVNNQPQHF
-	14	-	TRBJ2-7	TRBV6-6	TGTGCCAGCAGTTACAAGGGGGGGTCCTACGAGCAGTACTTC	CASSYKGGSYEQYF
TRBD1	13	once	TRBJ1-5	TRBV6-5	TGTGCCAGCAGGGAACAGGGGAGTCAGCCCCAGCATTTT	CASREQGSQPQHF
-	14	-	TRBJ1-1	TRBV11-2	TGTGCCAGCAGCCTAAGGACAGTTGGCACTGAAGCTTTCTTT	CASSLRTVGTEAFF
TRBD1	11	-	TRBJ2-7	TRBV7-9	TGTGCTATCGACAGGGACTACGAGCAGTACTTC	CAIDRDYEQYF
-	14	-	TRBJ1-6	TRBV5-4	TGTGCCAGCACTCCCGGACAGCATAATTCACCCCTCCACTTT	CASTPGQHNSPLHF
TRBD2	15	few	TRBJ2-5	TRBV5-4	TGTGCCAGCAGCTTAACGGGGGGGCGCTTTGTGACCCAGTACTTC	CASSLTGGRFVTQYF
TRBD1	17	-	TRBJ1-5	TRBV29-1	TGCAGCGTCGCCCAAAATCATGGGACAGGAGTCAATCAGCCCCAGCATTTT	CSVAQNHGTGVNQPQHF
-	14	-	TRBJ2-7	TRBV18	TGTGCCAGCTCACCACCGAGCAGGTCCTACGAGCAGTACTTC	CASSPPSRSYEQYF
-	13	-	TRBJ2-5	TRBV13	TGTGCCAGCAGCCGCCGGGAGCAAGAGACCCAGTACTTC	CASSRREQETQYF